The 7 T cell receptor beta chains below come from one sample, sequenced in a study of shared clonotypes between healthy human individuals. Measured with immunoSEQ multiplex PCR; TCRdb has only the in-frame clones, and not every one. Here the sample spans about 2 million clones, about 95% being singletons. CD8 cells regarded as naive lacked CD45RO, were positively chosen for CCR7, and omitted terminally differentiated effector memory CD45RA+ cells. Specimen: naive CD8+ T cells sorted from blood. The origin of the receptors is a man between 18 and 29 years old in good health.

The chain recombines TRBV4-1 with TRBJ1-1; unclear D gene. CDR3 length: 14 amino acids. V lost 3 bases to trimming and J lost 1 base, with 9 bases between them. Germline CDR1 reads MGHRA; CDR2 reads YSYEKL. CDR3 region: CASSHRGENTEAFF. CDR3 nucleotide sequence: TGCGCCAGCAGCCATAGAGGAGAGAACACTGAAGCTTTCTTT.

This rearrangement joins TRBV10-2 to TRBJ1-1; no definite D call. CDR1 and CDR2 from the germline V gene are WSHSY and SAAADI. The CDR3 extends over 14 amino acids. The ends were cut back, 7 bases at V and 3 bases at J, with 15 bases in the middle. CDR3 DNA: TGCGCCAGCACCGAGAGACGTGGGGACACTGAAGCTTTCTTT. Translated, it gives CASTERRGDTEAFF.

The V gene is TRBV9, the J gene TRBJ1-2; tentatively, D is TRBD1 (5 bases). V dropped 3 bases and J dropped 8 bases, with 11 bases sitting between them. The CDR3 length is 12 residues. CDR1 SGDLS and CDR2 YYNGEE come from the germline V gene. The DNA of the CDR3 is TGTGCCAGCAGCGGAATGAGGGACGGCTACACCTTC. This encodes CASSGMRDGYTF.

In regard to this clone: Additional DNA sequences in this sample encode the identical CDR3. The rearrangement links TRBV6-1 to TRBJ2-2; D is uncertain. The ends were cut back, 6 bases at V and 7 bases at J, with 3 bases in the middle. The CDR3 is made up of 10 amino acids. CDR1 is MNHNS and CDR2 is SASEGT in the germline V gene. The CDR3 is CASRDGELFF. The CDR3 DNA sequence: TGTGCCAGCAGAGACGGGGAGCTGTTTTTT.

V and J are TRBV27 and TRBJ1-2; the D gene is possibly TRBD1 (5 bases). Per the germline V gene, CDR1 is MNHEY and CDR2 is SMNVEV (reference sequence). This CDR3 has 17 amino acids. The V and J ends lost 6 bases and 4 bases respectively, with 24 bases between them. CDR3 DNA sequence: TGTGCCAGCAGATTTATAAACGGGCAGGGAGCGGTCTATGGCTACACCTTC. Amino acids: CASRFINGQGAVYGYTF.

V usage is TRBV29-1 and J usage is TRBJ1-2; D might be TRBD1 (5 bases). V was pared by 5 bases and J by 8 bases, with 18 bases between. The CDR3 is made up of 13 amino acids. Germline V gene lookup returns CDR1 SQVTM and CDR2 ANQGSEA. The CDR3 is CSVPTGPSRGYTF. The CDR3, as DNA: TGCAGCGTTCCGACGGGGCCTTCGCGGGGCTACACCTTC.

The chain carries TRBV5-1 and TRBJ1-1, with TRBD1 matching over 9 bases. This CDR3 is built from 14 residues. Germline V lookup: CDR1 SGHRS, CDR2 YFSETQ. Trimming took 4 bases from V and 4 from J; bases not matched to a gene: 5. DNA of the CDR3: TGCGCCAGCAGCCAAACAGGGGGCGTCACTGAAGCTTTCTTT. As protein: CASSQTGGVTEAFF.